Included here is one T cell receptor (beta chain) sequence, with context. This sample was included in a study of identical twins. The CDR3 spans 17 residues. In germline, CDR1 is WNHNN, CDR2 SYGVQD (reference sequence). The V gene lost 2 bases and the J gene lost 4 bases, with 17 bases spanning the gap. TCRdb reprocessed the 5' RACE reads via MiXCR and lists one record per CDR3 protein. The repertoire holds more than 600,000 distinct CDR3 sequences, with roughly 18% as singletons. These records were also assigned to another study, of T cells expressing NK-cell markers.

The receptor's source is a woman younger than 35 in good health. Material for sequencing was PBMCs. This rearrangement joins TRBV10-1 to TRBJ2-2, with D maybe TRBD2 (7 bases). The CDR3 DNA is TGCGCCAGCAGTGAGACGGGGGGCACCGGGGTCACCGGGGAGCTGTTTTTT. Protein product: CASSETGGTGVTGELFF.